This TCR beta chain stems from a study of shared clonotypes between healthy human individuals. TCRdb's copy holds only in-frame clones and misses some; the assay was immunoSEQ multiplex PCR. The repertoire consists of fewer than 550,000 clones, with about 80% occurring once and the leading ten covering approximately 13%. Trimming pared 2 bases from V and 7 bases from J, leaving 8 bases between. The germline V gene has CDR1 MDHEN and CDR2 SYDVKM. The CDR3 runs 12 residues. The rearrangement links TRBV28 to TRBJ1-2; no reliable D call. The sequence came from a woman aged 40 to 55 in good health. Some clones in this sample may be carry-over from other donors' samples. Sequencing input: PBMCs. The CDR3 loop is CASSLPPGGYTF. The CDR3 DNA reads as TGTGCCAGCAGTTTACCCCCGGGTGGCTACACCTTC.